This T cell receptor beta chain is drawn from a study of blood T cell repertoires in COVID-19. Study information: Sites in the United States, Italy and Spain provided acute and convalescent COVID-19 samples.

V was trimmed by 5 bases and J by 0 bases, leaving 5 bases between them. The length of the CDR3 is 14 residues. Germline V lookup: CDR1 MNHEY, CDR2 SMNVEV (reference sequence). Some clones are missing from TCRdb's copy, which holds only in-frame ones; the method was immunoSEQ multiplex PCR. The sample includes hundreds of thousands of clones, about 88% of them seen just once. This clone was seen only once. Recovery meant two consecutive negative NP/OP PCR tests, professional clearance, or resolved symptoms. This chain joins TRBV27 and TRBJ1-6; no definite D call. The source of this sequence is a woman aged 25-40 years who had recovered from COVID-19. Sequencing input: PBMCs or T cells enriched from blood (not recorded which). CDR3: CASSPTSYNSPLHF. CDR3 in DNA: TGTGCCAGCAGTCCTACCTCCTATAATTCACCCCTCCACTTT.